This is a list of T cell receptor beta chains from one sample in a study of blood T cell repertoires in COVID-19. The data were produced by immunoSEQ multiplex PCR, yet TCRdb's version contains in-frame clones alone and is incomplete. The sample has about 210,000 clones, roughly nine tenths seen once. What was sequenced was peripheral blood. These receptors came from a man younger than 40 with acute or convalescent COVID-19. Both conserved end residues are part of each CDR3. The D gene is left open where the match is weak. A row's size may be missing; if present it is once, few, many or a size class.

D	size	V	J	DNA	CDR3
TRBD1	once	TRBV28	TRBJ1-3	TGTGCCAGCAGTTGGGACAGGGGGAGAAACACCATATATTTT	CASSWDRGRNTIYF
TRBD2	.	TRBV30	TRBJ2-2	TGTGCCTGGAGTGTACGGGAGGGCCCCGGGGAGCTGTTTTTT	CAWSVREGPGELFF
.	.	TRBV7-9	TRBJ1-5	TGTGCCAGCAGCTTCTCCTACAGAGACAATCAGCCCCAGCATTTT	CASSFSYRDNQPQHF
TRBD1	.	TRBV5-6	TRBJ2-7	TGTGCCAGCAGTTCGGACAGGGCTTCCGAGCAGTACTTC	CASSSDRASEQYF
TRBD1	.	TRBV7-9	TRBJ2-7	TGTGCCAGCAGCTTAGGTCGTGTCGGCGACAGGGGCTACGAGCAGTACTTC	CASSLGRVGDRGYEQYF
.	many	TRBV6-5	TRBJ2-3	TGTGCCAGCAGTTACAGCTATCACAGGGTATGGGATACGCAGTATTTT	CASSYSYHRVWDTQYF
.	.	TRBV29-1	TRBJ2-3	TGCAGCGTTGCAGGGACTCCCACAGATACGCAGTATTTT	CSVAGTPTDTQYF
.	.	TRBV6-5	TRBJ1-6	TGTGCCAGCAGTTCCCCGGGAGGATCACCCCTCCACTTT	CASSSPGGSPLHF
TRBD1	.	TRBV6-5	TRBJ2-3	TGTGCCAGCAGTTACTCCGGGACAGCCACAGATACGCAGTATTTT	CASSYSGTATDTQYF
.	.	TRBV7-9	TRBJ1-1	TGTGCCAGCAGCTTATCGGTAGACAGAGAAGCTTTCTTT	CASSLSVDREAFF
.	few	TRBV11-3	TRBJ1-1	TGTGCCAGCAGCTTAGCTCTAGGAACTGAAGCTTTCTTT	CASSLALGTEAFF
.	.	TRBV28	TRBJ1-1	TGTGCCAGCCAACATTCGAAGTGGAGGAACACTGAAGCTTTCTTT	CASQHSKWRNTEAFF
.	.	TRBV10-2	TRBJ2-3	TGCGCCAGCAGAGATAGCGGCACTAGCACAGATACGCAGTATTTT	CASRDSGTSTDTQYF
TRBD1	.	TRBV11-2	TRBJ2-7	TGTGCCAGCAGCTTACGGGACAGGGGAACTTACGAGCAGTACTTC	CASSLRDRGTYEQYF
.	.	TRBV19	TRBJ1-5	TGTGCCAGTAGGGAGGGGTCTGGAGGTCTTCAGCCCCAGCATTTT	CASREGSGGLQPQHF
.	.	TRBV5-1	TRBJ2-7	TGCGCCAGCAGCTTGGGGGGAGTCCTCGGAGACGAGCAGTACTTC	CASSLGGVLGDEQYF
.	.	TRBV28	TRBJ2-7	TGTGCCAGCAGTTTAGGGGCCAAGAACGAGCAGTACTTC	CASSLGAKNEQYF
TRBD2	.	TRBV6-4	TRBJ2-1	TGTGCCAGCAGTCCGACCGGGAGGGCCAGTGAGCAGTTCTTC	CASSPTGRASEQFF
TRBD1	.	TRBV28	TRBJ1-1	TGTGCCAGCAGGACCTGGGACAGCACCCTGGGGACTGAAGCTTTCTTT	CASRTWDSTLGTEAFF
.	.	TRBV3-1/TRBV3-2	TRBJ1-4	TGTGCCAGCAGCCTCCCAGGGGCAACTAATGAAAAACTGTTTTTT	CASSLPGATNEKLFF
.	.	TRBV11-2	TRBJ2-5	TGTGCCAGCAGCCCGTACGGTCAAGAGACCCAGTACTTC	CASSPYGQETQYF
TRBD1	.	TRBV11-2	TRBJ1-6	TGTGCCAGCAGCTTAGTTGGGACAGGGGGCTCCTATAATTCACCCCTCCACTTT	CASSLVGTGGSYNSPLHF
TRBD2	few	TRBV6-5	TRBJ2-3	TGTGCCAGCAGTCGGACTAGCCGGAGCACAGATACGCAGTATTTT	CASSRTSRSTDTQYF